This is a list of T cell receptor beta chains from one sample in a study of blood T cell repertoires in COVID-19. Method: immunoSEQ multiplex PCR; TCRdb's copy keeps in-frame clones and lacks some. The data show about 150,000 clones, roughly 88% seen once. The sample was peripheral blood. All receptors come from a woman in her forties or fifties with acute or convalescent COVID-19. CDR3s include the opening cysteine and the closing phenylalanine or tryptophan. Each record gives: V gene, J gene, D gene, clone size, CDR3 DNA, CDR3 protein. D genes are given only for firm matches. Expanded clones are given a class, and other clones once, few, many or no size at all.

V: TRBV5-4; J: TRBJ2-2; D: TRBD1; size: few; DNA: TGTGCCAGCAGTTCCAGGGGGCCGAACACCGGGGAGCTGTTTTTT; CDR3: CASSSRGPNTGELFF
V: TRBV6-5; J: TRBJ1-5; D: -; size: -; DNA: TGTGCCAGCAGCTCGGTACAGGTGGGACAGCCCCAGCATTTT; CDR3: CASSSVQVGQPQHF
V: TRBV7-2; J: TRBJ2-5; D: TRBD1; size: -; DNA: TGTGCCAGCAACTTACAGGGGGCAAGGGGAGAGACCCAGTACTTC; CDR3: CASNLQGARGETQYF
V: TRBV3-1/TRBV3-2; J: TRBJ2-7; D: TRBD1; size: -; DNA: TGTGCCAGCAGCTCACCGCCCGCTAGACAGGGCACGCACTCCTACGAGCAGTACTTC; CDR3: CASSSPPARQGTHSYEQYF
V: TRBV20-1; J: TRBJ2-1; D: -; size: -; DNA: TGCAGTGCTAGAGTTTATGATGAGCAGTTCTTC; CDR3: CSARVYDEQFF
V: TRBV12-3/TRBV12-4; J: TRBJ1-2; D: -; size: -; DNA: TGTGCCAGCAGGAAGACAGGAGTTCATGGCTACACCTTC; CDR3: CASRKTGVHGYTF
V: TRBV4-2; J: TRBJ2-2; D: -; size: -; DNA: TGTGCCAGCAGCCAAGATGCAGGAAAGCAAGCCGGGGAGCTGTTTTTT; CDR3: CASSQDAGKQAGELFF
V: TRBV11-3; J: TRBJ2-3; D: -; size: -; DNA: TGTGCCAGCAGCTTAAACGGGGGTAGCACAGATACGCAGTATTTT; CDR3: CASSLNGGSTDTQYF
V: TRBV7-2; J: TRBJ2-3; D: TRBD2; size: -; DNA: TGTGCCAGCAGCCCCCTAGCGGGAGGGCAGTATTTT; CDR3: CASSPLAGGQYF
V: TRBV11-2; J: TRBJ2-7; D: TRBD1; size: -; DNA: TGTGCCAGCAGGGGACAGGGTGGTCCCTACGAGCAGTACTTC; CDR3: CASRGQGGPYEQYF
V: TRBV10-3; J: TRBJ1-5; D: TRBD1; size: -; DNA: TGTGCCATCAGTGAGTCGGGAACAGGGGGCAGGGGCAATCAGCCCCAGCATTTT; CDR3: CAISESGTGGRGNQPQHF
V: TRBV7-2; J: TRBJ2-3; D: -; size: -; DNA: TGTGCCAGCAGCTTATCCGGGGATACGCAGTATTTT; CDR3: CASSLSGDTQYF
V: TRBV7-2; J: TRBJ1-1; D: -; size: -; DNA: TGTGCCAGCAGCTTGCTCAACAGGGACACTGAAGCTTTCTTT; CDR3: CASSLLNRDTEAFF
V: TRBV7-3; J: TRBJ2-1; D: -; size: -; DNA: TGTGCCAGCTCCACTGGGGGCTTAAACAATGAGCAGTTCTTC; CDR3: CASSTGGLNNEQFF
V: TRBV2; J: TRBJ2-5; D: TRBD2; size: -; DNA: TGTGCCAGCAGGCGGGAGGAGACCCAGTACTTC; CDR3: CASRREETQYF
V: TRBV3-1/TRBV3-2; J: TRBJ2-7; D: -; size: once; DNA: TGTGCCAGCAGCCAAGTTAACGTGGCCGAGCAGTACTTC; CDR3: CASSQVNVAEQYF
V: TRBV29-1; J: TRBJ2-3; D: TRBD2; size: -; DNA: TGCAGCTGGTCTAGCGGAAGCACAGATACGCAGTATTTT; CDR3: CSWSSGSTDTQYF
V: TRBV3-1/TRBV3-2; J: TRBJ1-2; D: -; size: -; DNA: TGTGCCAGCAGCCAAGATTTGCGGGGAGGCGGCGGCTACACCTTC; CDR3: CASSQDLRGGGGYTF
V: TRBV9; J: TRBJ1-3; D: TRBD1; size: -; DNA: TGTGCCAGCAGCCCGGGACAGGGTGTGAACACCATATATTTT; CDR3: CASSPGQGVNTIYF
V: TRBV15; J: TRBJ1-4; D: -; size: -; DNA: TGTGCCACCAGCAGAGATACAGGGCTAAATGAAAAACTGTTTTTT; CDR3: CATSRDTGLNEKLFF
V: TRBV7-3; J: TRBJ2-2; D: TRBD1; size: -; DNA: TGTGCCAGCAGCCCCAGACAGGGGGGGACCGGGGAGCTGTTTTTT; CDR3: CASSPRQGGTGELFF
V: TRBV5-5; J: TRBJ2-3; D: TRBD2; size: -; DNA: TGTGCCAGCAGCTTGGCTCGGGGAAGCGGGAGGGCCGGCAGGGATACGCAGTATTTT; CDR3: CASSLARGSGRAGRDTQYF
V: TRBV4-2; J: TRBJ1-6; D: TRBD1; size: -; DNA: TGTGCCAGCAGCCATGGACAGGGCCGAACAGGGAATTCACCCCTCCACTTT; CDR3: CASSHGQGRTGNSPLHF
V: TRBV11-2; J: TRBJ2-3; D: TRBD2; size: -; DNA: TGTGCCAGCAGACGAGCGGGAGGACGCACAGATACGCAGTATTTT; CDR3: CASRRAGGRTDTQYF
V: TRBV19; J: TRBJ1-6; D: TRBD1; size: -; DNA: TGTGCCAGTAGAACGGGACAGGGAGGATGGGATTCACCCCTCCACTTT; CDR3: CASRTGQGGWDSPLHF
V: TRBV3-1/TRBV3-2; J: TRBJ2-3; D: TRBD2; size: -; DNA: TGTGCCAGCAGCCCGACTAGCGGGGGGGCGACAGATACGCAGTATTTT; CDR3: CASSPTSGGATDTQYF
V: TRBV7-9; J: TRBJ2-5; D: TRBD1; size: -; DNA: TGTGCCAGCAGCCCCCCCGGGACAGGGTTCAGAGAGACCCAGTACTTC; CDR3: CASSPPGTGFRETQYF
V: TRBV11-1; J: TRBJ2-6; D: -; size: -; DNA: TGTGCCAGCAGCTGGGATCGGGGGTCTGGGGCCAACGTCCTGACTTTC; CDR3: CASSWDRGSGANVLTF
V: TRBV6-2/TRBV6-3; J: TRBJ2-7; D: -; size: -; DNA: TGTGCCAGCAGTTGGCCTAGCGTACCCAGTTACGAGCAGTACTTC; CDR3: CASSWPSVPSYEQYF
V: TRBV4-3; J: TRBJ2-6; D: -; size: -; DNA: TGCGCCAGCAGCCAGACATCCGGGGCCAACGTCCTGACTTTC; CDR3: CASSQTSGANVLTF
V: TRBV28; J: TRBJ2-5; D: TRBD2; size: -; DNA: TGTGCCAGCAGTCGACTAGCGACAATGGCCCAGTACTTC; CDR3: CASSRLATMAQYF
V: TRBV6-5; J: TRBJ2-1; D: -; size: -; DNA: TGTGCCAGCAGTTTGCGGGGTTTTTCCTACAATGAGCAGTTCTTC; CDR3: CASSLRGFSYNEQFF
V: TRBV15; J: TRBJ1-2; D: -; size: few; DNA: TGTGCCACCAGCTCCCCTCGGGGGAATGGCTACACCTTC; CDR3: CATSSPRGNGYTF
V: TRBV28; J: TRBJ1-2; D: TRBD1; size: -; DNA: TGTGCCAGCACCCCCTCTCTGGACAGGGTTGCCTATGGCTACACCTTC; CDR3: CASTPSLDRVAYGYTF
V: TRBV5-4; J: TRBJ2-5; D: TRBD1; size: once; DNA: TGTGCCAGCAGCGTAGGGACAGAAGAGACCCAGTACTTC; CDR3: CASSVGTEETQYF
V: TRBV18; J: TRBJ2-2; D: -; size: -; DNA: TGTGCCAGCTCACCCGGAGCCGCGAAGGGGGAGCTGTTTTTT; CDR3: CASSPGAAKGELFF